A selection of T cell receptor beta chains follows, all from one sample in a study of cytomegalovirus exposure and HLA in healthy donors. The protocol was immunoSEQ multiplex PCR, while the TCRdb copy is restricted to in-frame clones and leaves out a portion. The repertoire includes about 79,000 clones, 60% to 80% of them detected once, and under 8.5% sits in the top ten. The sample comprised PBMCs. The receptor source for this set is a man aged 60-69 years in good health and CMV-seronegative. Each CDR3 is given with its conserved first and last residue. D genes are given only for firm matches. Clone size appears in some rows only: once, few, many, or a class for an expanded clone.

CDR3nt | CDR3aa | j_gene | abundance | v_gene | d_gene
TGTGCCTGGGGCCGGGACATAGGGACCGAGCAGTACTTC | CAWGRDIGTEQYF | TRBJ2-7 | NA | TRBV30 | NA
TGTGCCAGCAGCCTGGGGACTAGCGGATACAATGAGCAGTTCTTC | CASSLGTSGYNEQFF | TRBJ2-1 | NA | TRBV5-6 | TRBD2
TGTGCCAGCAGCGGACAGGGGGACTCTTACAATGAGCAGTTCTTC | CASSGQGDSYNEQFF | TRBJ2-1 | NA | TRBV25-1 | TRBD1
TGTGCCAGCAGTTTCCACAGGGCCAGCGGCTACACCTTC | CASSFHRASGYTF | TRBJ1-2 | NA | TRBV28 | NA
TGTGCCAGTAGTATAACAGGGGGCGAACAATATGGAGAGACCCAGTACTTC | CASSITGGEQYGETQYF | TRBJ2-5 | NA | TRBV19 | TRBD1
TGCGCCAGCAGCCTACTGGCAGTTAGCGATAACGGGGAGCTGTTTTTT | CASSLLAVSDNGELFF | TRBJ2-2 | NA | TRBV4-1 | NA
TGTGCCAGCAGGCGAGGGAGCAATCAGCCCCAGCATTTT | CASRRGSNQPQHF | TRBJ1-5 | NA | TRBV6-6 | NA
TGCAGCGTTCCTGAGGGTAGCAATCAGCCCCAGCATTTT | CSVPEGSNQPQHF | TRBJ1-5 | once | TRBV29-1 | NA
TGTGCCAGCAGCTTTAATACTAGCGACATCTACGAGCAGTACTTC | CASSFNTSDIYEQYF | TRBJ2-7 | NA | TRBV7-4 | TRBD2
TGTGCCAGCAGTGAGCCATGGAGCACAACTAATGAAAAACTGTTTTTT | CASSEPWSTTNEKLFF | TRBJ1-4 | NA | TRBV6-1 | NA
TGTGCCAGCAGTTCCGCCAGGGCGTTGAACACTGAAGCTTTCTTT | CASSSARALNTEAFF | TRBJ1-1 | NA | TRBV28 | NA
TGTGCCACCAGCAGAAAAAGACTAGCGGGGGGCCCGAACACCGGGGAGCTGTTTTTT | CATSRKRLAGGPNTGELFF | TRBJ2-2 | NA | TRBV15 | TRBD2
TGTGCCCGCGGGCCCCGGAATTCACCCCTCCACTTT | CARGPRNSPLHF | TRBJ1-6 | NA | TRBV30 | NA
TGTGCCAGCAGCCGGGACCAAGAGACCCAGTACTTC | CASSRDQETQYF | TRBJ2-5 | NA | TRBV11-2 | NA
TGCAGCGTTGAAGCCGCGGCCAGCAACTATGGCTACACCTTC | CSVEAAASNYGYTF | TRBJ1-2 | NA | TRBV29-1 | NA
TGTGCCAGCAGACTAGCGGGAGTCGACACCGGGGAGCTGTTTTTT | CASRLAGVDTGELFF | TRBJ2-2 | NA | TRBV6-6 | TRBD2
TGTGCCAGCAGCTTGAGAGCAGGACAGGGCTTCCCCGGGGAGCTGTTTTTT | CASSLRAGQGFPGELFF | TRBJ2-2 | NA | TRBV5-6 | TRBD1
TGCGCCAGCAGCTTTGACAGGGGGCTTAAGACCCAGTACTTC | CASSFDRGLKTQYF | TRBJ2-5 | NA | TRBV4-3 | TRBD1
TGCAGCGTTGAAGCGGGACTGGGAGAGACCCAGTACTTC | CSVEAGLGETQYF | TRBJ2-5 | once | TRBV29-1 | NA
TGCGCCAGCAGCCAGGGGCAACCCTACGAGCAGTACTTC | CASSQGQPYEQYF | TRBJ2-7 | few | TRBV5-1 | NA
TGCGCCAGCAGCCTGACGGCGGGGGAAGGTGGAAACACCATATATTTT | CASSLTAGEGGNTIYF | TRBJ1-3 | once | TRBV5-1 | NA
TGTGCCATCAGTGCGGCGGACAGAGGAGACACAGATACGCAGTATTTT | CAISAADRGDTDTQYF | TRBJ2-3 | few | TRBV10-3 | NA
TGTGCCAGCAGCTTGGACCGGAGAGCTGGGGCCAACGTCCTGACTTTC | CASSLDRRAGANVLTF | TRBJ2-6 | NA | TRBV5-4 | NA
TGCGCCAGCAGCCAAGCAAGCCTAGCGGTAGACACCGGGGAGCTGTTTTTT | CASSQASLAVDTGELFF | TRBJ2-2 | few | TRBV4-3 | TRBD2
TGTGCCAGCACCCTAGACCCATCTAACTATGGCTACACCTTC | CASTLDPSNYGYTF | TRBJ1-2 | NA | TRBV2 | NA
TGTGCCAGTAGTATAGATCCGGGGGCAGATACGCAGTATTTT | CASSIDPGADTQYF | TRBJ2-3 | NA | TRBV19 | NA
TGTGCCAGCAGTGAACAAGACAGGGCCGGTAGGGAAAAACTGTTTTTT | CASSEQDRAGREKLFF | TRBJ1-4 | few | TRBV25-1 | TRBD1
TGTGCCAGCAGCTTACAGGGGAATGAGCAGTTCTTC | CASSLQGNEQFF | TRBJ2-1 | NA | TRBV7-9 | NA
TGTGCCAGCAGCCGTCTCGCCACAGGGGTAACCGGGGAGCTGTTTTTT | CASSRLATGVTGELFF | TRBJ2-2 | NA | TRBV11-3 | TRBD1